This TCR beta chain appears in the sequencing data of a study of identical twins. General study points: Beta out-of-frame sequences displayed a weaker excess of sharing between twins.

The V end was cut by 2 bases, the J end by 6 bases, with 16 bases between. Germline CDR1 MNHEY, CDR2 SVGEGT. The CDR3 is made up of 16 amino acids. TCRdb re-derived calls from the 5' RACE reads in MiXCR, one entry per CDR3 protein. Of some 190,000 distinct CDR3 sequences listed, more than 15% were seen once; the top ten hold over 35%. As for this clonotype: As yet, its antigen is unknown.

These same records also appear under a second study, on T cells expressing NK-cell markers. That study reports: Sorted CD3+CD56+NKG2C+, CD3+CD56+NKG2C- and CD3+CD56-NKG2C+ T cells provided the TCR beta repertoires. An anti-gamma-delta TCR antibody restricted sorting to alpha-beta TCR T cells in several experiments.

The sequence derives from a woman aged 18-29 years in good health. The sequencing input was CD8+ T cells sorted from blood. The V call is TRBV6-2 or TRBV6-3, the J call TRBJ2-2, with D hard to call. Here the CDR3 DNA reads TGTGCCAGCAGTTACAAGCTGGGGTATTCACCCGGGGAGCTGTTTTTT. Translated: CASSYKLGYSPGELFF.